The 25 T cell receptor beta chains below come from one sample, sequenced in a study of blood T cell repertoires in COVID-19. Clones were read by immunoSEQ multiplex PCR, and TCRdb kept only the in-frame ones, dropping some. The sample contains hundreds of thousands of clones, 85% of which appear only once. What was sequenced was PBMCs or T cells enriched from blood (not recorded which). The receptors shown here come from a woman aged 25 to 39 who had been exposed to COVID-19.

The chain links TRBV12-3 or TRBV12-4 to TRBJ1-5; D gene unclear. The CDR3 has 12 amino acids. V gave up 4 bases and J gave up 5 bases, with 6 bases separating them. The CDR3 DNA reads TGTGCCAGCAGTTACGGGGATCAGCCCCAGCATTTT. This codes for CASSYGDQPQHF.

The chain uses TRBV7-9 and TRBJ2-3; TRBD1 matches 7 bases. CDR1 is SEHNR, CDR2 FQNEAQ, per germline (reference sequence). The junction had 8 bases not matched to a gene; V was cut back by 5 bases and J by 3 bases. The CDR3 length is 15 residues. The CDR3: CASSPGTERTDTQYF. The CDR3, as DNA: TGTGCCAGCAGCCCCGGGACAGAGAGGACAGATACGCAGTATTTT. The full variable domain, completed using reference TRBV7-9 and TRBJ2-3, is DTGVSQNPRHKITKRGQNVTFRCDPISEHNRLYWYRQTLGQGPEFLTYFQNEAQLEKSRLLSDRFSAERPKGSFSTLEIQRTEQGDSAMYLCASSPGTERTDTQYFGPGTRLTVL.

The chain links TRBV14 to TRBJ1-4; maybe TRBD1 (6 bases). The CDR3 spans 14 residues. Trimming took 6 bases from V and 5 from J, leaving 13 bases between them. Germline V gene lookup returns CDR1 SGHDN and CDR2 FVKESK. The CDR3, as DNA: TGTGCCAGCAGTCTCGACAGGACAAATGAAAAACTGTTTTTT. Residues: CASSLDRTNEKLFF.

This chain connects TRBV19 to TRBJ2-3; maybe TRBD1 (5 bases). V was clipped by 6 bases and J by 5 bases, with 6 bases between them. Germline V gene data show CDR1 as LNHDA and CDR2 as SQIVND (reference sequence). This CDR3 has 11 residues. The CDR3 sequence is CASRRGDTQYF. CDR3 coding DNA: TGTGCCAGTAGAAGGGGAGATACGCAGTATTTT.

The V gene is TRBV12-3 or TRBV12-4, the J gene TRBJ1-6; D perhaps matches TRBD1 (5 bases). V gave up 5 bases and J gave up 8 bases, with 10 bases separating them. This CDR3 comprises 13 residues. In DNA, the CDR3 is TGTGCCAGCAGTCAGGGACTTTATTCACCCCTCCACTTT. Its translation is CASSQGLYSPLHF.

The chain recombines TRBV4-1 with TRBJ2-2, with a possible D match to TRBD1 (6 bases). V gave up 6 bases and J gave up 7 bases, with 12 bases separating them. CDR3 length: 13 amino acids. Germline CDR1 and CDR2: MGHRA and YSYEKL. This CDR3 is CASRAGVGGELFF. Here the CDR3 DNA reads TGCGCCAGCAGAGCAGGGGTTGGCGGGGAGCTGTTTTTT.

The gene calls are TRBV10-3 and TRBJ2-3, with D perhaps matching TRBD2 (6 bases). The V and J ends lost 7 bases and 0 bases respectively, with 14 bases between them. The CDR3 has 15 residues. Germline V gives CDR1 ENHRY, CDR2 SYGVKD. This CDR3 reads CAITGTLISTDTQYF. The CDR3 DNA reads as TGTGCCATCACCGGGACTCTTATTAGCACAGATACGCAGTATTTT.

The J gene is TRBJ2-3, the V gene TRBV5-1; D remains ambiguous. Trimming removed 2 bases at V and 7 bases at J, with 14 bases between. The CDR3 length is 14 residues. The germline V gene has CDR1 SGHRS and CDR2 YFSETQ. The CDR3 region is CASSFGARGNTQYF. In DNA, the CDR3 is TGCGCCAGCAGCTTTGGAGCCCGTGGTAATACGCAGTATTTT.

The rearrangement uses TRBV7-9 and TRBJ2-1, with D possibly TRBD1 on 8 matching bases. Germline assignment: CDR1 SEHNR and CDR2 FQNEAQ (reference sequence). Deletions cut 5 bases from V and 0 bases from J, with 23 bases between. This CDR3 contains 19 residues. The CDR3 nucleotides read TGTGCCAGCAGCGACCGGGACAGGTACAGCGGGGACTCCTACAATGAGCAGTTCTTC. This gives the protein CASSDRDRYSGDSYNEQFF.

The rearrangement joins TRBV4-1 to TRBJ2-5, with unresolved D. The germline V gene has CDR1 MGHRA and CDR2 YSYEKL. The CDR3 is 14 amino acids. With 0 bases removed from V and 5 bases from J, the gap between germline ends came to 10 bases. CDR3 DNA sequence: TGCGCCAGCAGCCAAGATAGAGGTTCCGAGACCCAGTACTTC. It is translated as CASSQDRGSETQYF.

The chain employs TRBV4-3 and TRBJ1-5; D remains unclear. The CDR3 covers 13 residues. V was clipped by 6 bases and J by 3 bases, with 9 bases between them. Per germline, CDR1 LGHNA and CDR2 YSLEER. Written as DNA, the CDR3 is TGCGCCAGCAGTGGGGAGCCCAATCAGCCCCAGCATTTT. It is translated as CASSGEPNQPQHF.

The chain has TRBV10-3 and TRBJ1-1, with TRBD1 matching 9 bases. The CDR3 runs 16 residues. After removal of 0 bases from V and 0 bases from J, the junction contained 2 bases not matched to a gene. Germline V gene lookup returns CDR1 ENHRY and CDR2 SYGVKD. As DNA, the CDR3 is TGTGCCATCAGTGAGTCGACAGGGGGTGTGAACACTGAAGCTTTCTTT. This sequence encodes CAISESTGGVNTEAFF.

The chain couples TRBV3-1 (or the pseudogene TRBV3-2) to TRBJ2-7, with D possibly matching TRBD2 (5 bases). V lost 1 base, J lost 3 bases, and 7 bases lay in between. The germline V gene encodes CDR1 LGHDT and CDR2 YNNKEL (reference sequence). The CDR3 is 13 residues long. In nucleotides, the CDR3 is TGTGCCAGCAGCCAAGGGGAGTTCTACGAGCAGTACTTC. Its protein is CASSQGEFYEQYF.

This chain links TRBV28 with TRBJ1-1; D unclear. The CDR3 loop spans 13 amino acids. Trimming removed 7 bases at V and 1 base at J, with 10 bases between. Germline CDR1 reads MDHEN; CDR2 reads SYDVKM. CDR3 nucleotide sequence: TGTGCCAGCACGCGGATTTGGAACACTGAAGCTTTCTTT. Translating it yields CASTRIWNTEAFF.

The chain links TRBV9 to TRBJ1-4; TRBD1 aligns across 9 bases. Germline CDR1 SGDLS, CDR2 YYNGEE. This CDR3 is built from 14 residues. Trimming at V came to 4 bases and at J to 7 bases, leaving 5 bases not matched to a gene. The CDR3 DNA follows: TGTGCCAGCAGCTCGGACAGGGGAGGTGAAAAACTGTTTTTT. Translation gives CASSSDRGGEKLFF. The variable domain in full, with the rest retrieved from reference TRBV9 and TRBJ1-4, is DSGVTQTPKHLITATGQRVTLRCSPRSGDLSVYWYQQSLDQGLQFLIQYYNGEERAKGNILERFSAQQFPDLHSELNLSSLELGDSALYFCASSSDRGGEKLFFGSGTQLSVL.

CDR3 nucleotide sequence: TGTGCCAGCAGCGCGAGGGGAGGTGTGGTACCTCGGTACAATGAGCAGTTCTTC. Protein sequence: CASSARGGVVPRYNEQFF. V and J are TRBV7-9 and TRBJ2-1; D might be TRBD2 (6 bases). The CDR3 has 18 amino acids. The ends were cut back, 5 bases at V and 4 bases at J, with 24 bases in the middle. Germline CDR1 is SEHNR and CDR2 is FQNEAQ (reference sequence).

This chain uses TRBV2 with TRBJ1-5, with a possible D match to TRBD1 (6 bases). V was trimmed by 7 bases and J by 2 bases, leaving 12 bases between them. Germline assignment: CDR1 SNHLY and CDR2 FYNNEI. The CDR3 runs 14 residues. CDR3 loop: CASNQGRGNQPQHF. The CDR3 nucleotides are TGTGCCAGCAATCAGGGGCGAGGCAATCAGCCCCAGCATTTT.

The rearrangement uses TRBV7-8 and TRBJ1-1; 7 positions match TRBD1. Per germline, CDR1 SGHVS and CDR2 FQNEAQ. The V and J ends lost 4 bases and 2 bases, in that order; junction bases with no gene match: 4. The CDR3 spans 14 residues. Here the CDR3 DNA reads TGTGCCAGCAGCTATGGGACAGTTAACACTGAAGCTTTCTTT. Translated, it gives CASSYGTVNTEAFF.

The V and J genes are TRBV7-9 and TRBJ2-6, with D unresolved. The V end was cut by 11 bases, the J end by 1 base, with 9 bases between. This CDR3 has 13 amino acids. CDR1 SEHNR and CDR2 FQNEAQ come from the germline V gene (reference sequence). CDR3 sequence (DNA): TGTGCCTCGTCGGGTTCTGGGGCCAACGTCCTGACTTTC. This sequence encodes CASSGSGANVLTF.

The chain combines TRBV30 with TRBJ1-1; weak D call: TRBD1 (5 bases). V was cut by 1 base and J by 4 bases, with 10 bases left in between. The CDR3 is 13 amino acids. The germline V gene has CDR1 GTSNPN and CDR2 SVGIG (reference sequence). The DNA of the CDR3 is TGTGCCTGGAGTGCAGGGTCAGGCACTGAAGCTTTCTTT. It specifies CAWSAGSGTEAFF.

The CDR3 sequence: CATSRDLGQSYGYTF. CDR3 nucleotide sequence: TGTGCCACCAGCAGAGATCTGGGACAGTCGTATGGCTACACCTTC. The chain has TRBV15 and TRBJ1-2, with 7 bases matching TRBD1. Looked up from germline, CDR1 is LNHNV and CDR2 is YYDKDF (reference sequence). V shed 0 bases and J 5 bases; nucleotides not matched to a gene: 6. There are 15 residues in the CDR3. Combining the CDR3 with reference TRBV15 and TRBJ1-2 gives the whole variable domain DAMVIQNPRYQVTQFGKPVTLSCSQTLNHNVMYWYQQKSSQAPKLLFHYYDKDFNNEADTPDNFQSRRPNTSFCFLDIRSPGLGDTAMYLCATSRDLGQSYGYTFGSGTRLTVV.

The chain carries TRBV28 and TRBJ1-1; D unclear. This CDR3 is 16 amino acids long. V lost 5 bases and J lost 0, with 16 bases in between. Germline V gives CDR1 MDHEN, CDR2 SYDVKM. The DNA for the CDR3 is TGTGCCAGCAGTCATAACAGAATAGCGTTGAACACTGAAGCTTTCTTT. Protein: CASSHNRIALNTEAFF.

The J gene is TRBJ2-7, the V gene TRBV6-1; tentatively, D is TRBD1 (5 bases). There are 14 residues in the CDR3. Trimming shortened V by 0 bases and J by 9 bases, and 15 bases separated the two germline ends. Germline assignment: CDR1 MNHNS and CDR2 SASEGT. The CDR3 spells CASSEAPGWGGQYF. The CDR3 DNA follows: TGTGCCAGCAGTGAAGCGCCAGGGTGGGGTGGGCAGTACTTC.

CDR3 sequence (DNA): TGTGCTAGTGCGGTGGAGACCCAGTACTTC. Residues: CASAVETQYF. The chain employs TRBV12-5 and TRBJ2-5; D unclear. With 7 bases removed from V and 5 bases from J, the gap between germline ends came to 5 bases. CDR3 size: 10 residues. Looked up from germline, CDR1 is LGHNT and CDR2 is FRNRAP.

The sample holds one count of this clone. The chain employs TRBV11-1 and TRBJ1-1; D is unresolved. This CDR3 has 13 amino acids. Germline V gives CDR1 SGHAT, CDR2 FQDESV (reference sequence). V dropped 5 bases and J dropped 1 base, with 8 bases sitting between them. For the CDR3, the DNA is TGTGCCAGCAGCCTTGGCCCGAACACTGAAGCTTTCTTT. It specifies CASSLGPNTEAFF.